This T cell receptor beta chain comes out of a study of CD8 T cells in ankylosing spondylitis. General observations from the study: Clones linked to disease, bearing a CD8+ phenotype, were relatively rare in peripheral blood. Significant enrichment of disease-linked clones was reported in matched ankylosing spondylitis synovial fluid.

Scientists made TCR beta libraries using quantitative 5'-RACE with molecular barcodes. Each CDR3 protein is one row after TCRdb ran MiXCR on the 5' RACE reads. The sample carries about 130,000 distinct CDR3 sequences, roughly 6.6% recorded once. Germline CDR1 reads SGHRS; CDR2 reads YFSETQ. This CDR3 region has 13 residues. The V end was cut by 0 bases, the J end by 8 bases, with 8 bases between. This clonotype was seen ten or more times. As yet, its antigen is unknown. What was sequenced was blood, either unsorted or a sorted T cell fraction (not recorded which). This clonotype was sampled from a male donor with ankylosing spondylitis or in good health (not recorded which). The J gene is TRBJ2-2, the V gene TRBV5-1; D gene uncertain. The CDR3 region is CASSLALGGELFF. CDR3 nucleotide sequence: TGCGCCAGCAGCTTGGCCTTAGGAGGGGAGCTGTTTTTT.